This TCR beta chain was retrieved from a study of cytomegalovirus exposure and HLA in healthy donors. Study outcomes and limitations: Across donors, most TCRs were seen rarely, yet some public ones were widespread.

Generated by immunoSEQ multiplex PCR, the TCRdb table keeps only in-frame clones and is missing some. The table shows about 360,000 clones, with roughly 88% occurring only once. Comments on this clone: The target antigen is unknown.

J was trimmed by 1 base and V by 4 bases; bases with no gene match: 5. This CDR3 comprises 15 residues. Germline V gene lookup returns CDR1 SGHRS and CDR2 YFSETQ. This rearrangement joins TRBV5-1 to TRBJ1-1; 9 bases are shared with TRBD1. Sequenced input: PBMCs. The source of this sequence is a woman between 18 and 29 years old in good health and CMV-seronegative. The CDR3 sequence is CASSQTGGRNTEAFF. The CDR3 DNA reads TGCGCCAGCAGCCAGACAGGGGGTAGGAACACTGAAGCTTTCTTT.